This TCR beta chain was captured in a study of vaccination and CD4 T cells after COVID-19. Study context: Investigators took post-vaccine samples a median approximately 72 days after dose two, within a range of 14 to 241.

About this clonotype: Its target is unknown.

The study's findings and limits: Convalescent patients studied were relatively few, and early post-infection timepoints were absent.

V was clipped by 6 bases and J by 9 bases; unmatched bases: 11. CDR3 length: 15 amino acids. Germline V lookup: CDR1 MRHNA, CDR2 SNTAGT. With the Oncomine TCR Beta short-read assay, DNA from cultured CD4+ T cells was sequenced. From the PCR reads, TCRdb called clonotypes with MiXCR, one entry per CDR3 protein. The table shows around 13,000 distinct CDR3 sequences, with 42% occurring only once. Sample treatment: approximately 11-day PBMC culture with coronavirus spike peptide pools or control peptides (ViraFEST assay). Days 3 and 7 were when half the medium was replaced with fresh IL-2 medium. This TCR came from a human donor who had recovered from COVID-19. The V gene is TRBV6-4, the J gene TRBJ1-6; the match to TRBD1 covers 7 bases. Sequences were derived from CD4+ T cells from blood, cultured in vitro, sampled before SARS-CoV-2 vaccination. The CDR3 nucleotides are TGTGCCAGCAGCGCCACAGGGGTTGACGGTTCACCCCTCCACTTT. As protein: CASSATGVDGSPLHF.